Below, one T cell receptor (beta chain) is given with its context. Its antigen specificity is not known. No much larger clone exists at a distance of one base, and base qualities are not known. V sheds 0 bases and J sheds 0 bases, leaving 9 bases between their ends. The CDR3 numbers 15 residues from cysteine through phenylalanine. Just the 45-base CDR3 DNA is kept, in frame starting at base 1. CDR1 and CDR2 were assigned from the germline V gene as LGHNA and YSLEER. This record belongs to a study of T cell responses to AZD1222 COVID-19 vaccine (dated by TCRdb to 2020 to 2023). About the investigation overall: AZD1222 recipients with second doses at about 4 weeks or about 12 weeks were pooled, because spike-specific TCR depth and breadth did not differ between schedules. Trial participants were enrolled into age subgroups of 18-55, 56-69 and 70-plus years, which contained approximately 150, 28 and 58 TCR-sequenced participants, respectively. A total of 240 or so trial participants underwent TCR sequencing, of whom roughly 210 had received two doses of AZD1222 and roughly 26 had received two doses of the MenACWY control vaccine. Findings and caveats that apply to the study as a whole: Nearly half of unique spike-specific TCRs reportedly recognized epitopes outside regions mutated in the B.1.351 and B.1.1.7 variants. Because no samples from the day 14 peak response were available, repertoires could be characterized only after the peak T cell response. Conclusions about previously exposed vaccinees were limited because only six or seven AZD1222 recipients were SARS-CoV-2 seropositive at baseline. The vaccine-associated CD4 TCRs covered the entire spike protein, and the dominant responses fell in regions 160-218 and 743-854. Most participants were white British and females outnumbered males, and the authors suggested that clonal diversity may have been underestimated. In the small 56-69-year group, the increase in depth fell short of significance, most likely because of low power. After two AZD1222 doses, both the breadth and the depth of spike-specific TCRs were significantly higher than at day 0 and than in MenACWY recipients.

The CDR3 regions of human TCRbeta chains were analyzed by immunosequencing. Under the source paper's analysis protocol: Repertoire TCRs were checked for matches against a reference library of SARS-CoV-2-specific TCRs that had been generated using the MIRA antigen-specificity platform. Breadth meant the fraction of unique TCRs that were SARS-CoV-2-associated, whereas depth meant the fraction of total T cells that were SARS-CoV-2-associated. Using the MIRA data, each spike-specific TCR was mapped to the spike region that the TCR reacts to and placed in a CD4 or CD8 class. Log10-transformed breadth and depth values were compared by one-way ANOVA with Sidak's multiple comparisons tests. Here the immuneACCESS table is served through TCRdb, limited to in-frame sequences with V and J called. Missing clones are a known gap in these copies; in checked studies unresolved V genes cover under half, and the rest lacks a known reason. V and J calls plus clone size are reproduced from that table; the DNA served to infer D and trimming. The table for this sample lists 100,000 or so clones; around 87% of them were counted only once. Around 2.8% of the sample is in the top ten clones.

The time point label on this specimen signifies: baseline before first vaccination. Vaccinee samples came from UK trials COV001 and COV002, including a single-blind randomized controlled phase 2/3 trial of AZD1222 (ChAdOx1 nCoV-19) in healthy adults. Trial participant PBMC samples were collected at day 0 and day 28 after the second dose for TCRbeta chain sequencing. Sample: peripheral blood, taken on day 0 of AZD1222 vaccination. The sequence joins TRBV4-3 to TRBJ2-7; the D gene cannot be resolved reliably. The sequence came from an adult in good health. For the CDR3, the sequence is CASSQDSERSYEQYF. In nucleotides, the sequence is TGCGCCAGCAGCCAAGATTCAGAACGCTCCTACGAGCAGTACTTC.